This T cell receptor beta chain was obtained from a study of shared T cell receptors in the human thymus. V trimming: 5 bases; J trimming: 3 bases; junction bases outside the gene matches: 5. Germline V gene sequence: CDR1 GTSNPN, CDR2 SVGIG (reference sequence). This CDR3 has 15 residues. The repertoire was sequenced with immunoSEQ multiplex PCR; TCRdb's copy has only in-frame clones and lacks some. The table has about 660,000 clones, approximately 88% seen once. These data also formed part of another study, on human thymus T cells. This second study says: Resections from corrective heart surgery supplied the thymus tissue. The related literature has documented a marked overlap of thymic repertoires among unrelated individuals.

The sequenced sample was thymocytes. The chain is built from TRBV30 and TRBJ2-3; 13 nucleotides agree with TRBD2. The clonotype was recovered from a boy in the first two years of life with a congenital heart defect. CDR3 amino acids: CAWVPGLAGTDTQYF. In nucleotides, the CDR3 is TGTGCCTGGGTTCCGGGACTAGCGGGAACAGATACGCAGTATTTT.